The 14 T cell receptor beta chains in this list originate from one sample, sequenced in a study of blood T cell repertoires in COVID-19. Method: immunoSEQ multiplex PCR; TCRdb's copy keeps in-frame clones and lacks some. The sample has fewer than 200,000 clones; 80% to 90% are singletons. Sample: peripheral blood. All receptors derive from a man between 50 and 59 years old with active or convalescent COVID-19.

The DNA for the CDR3 is TGTGCCAGTAGTCAGACTAGCGGGCAAGAGACCCAGTACTTC. This sequence encodes CASSQTSGQETQYF. The chain links TRBV19 to TRBJ2-5, with 10 positions matching TRBD2. V lost 5 bases and J lost 2; bases outside the gene matches: 2. This CDR3 region has 14 residues. Germline V gives CDR1 LNHDA, CDR2 SQIVND (reference sequence).

This clone has only one observation. This sequence joins TRBV3-1 (or the pseudogene TRBV3-2) and TRBJ1-5, with 7 positions matching TRBD1. The CDR3 runs to 14 residues. CDR1 is LGHDT and CDR2 is YNNKEL in the germline V gene (reference sequence). V lost 4 bases, J lost 2 bases, and 2 bases stayed unmatched. CDR3: CASSPGTGNQPQHF. The CDR3 DNA follows: TGTGCCAGCAGCCCCGGGACAGGCAATCAGCCCCAGCATTTT.

The V call is TRBV28, the J call TRBJ2-5, with TRBD1 as a possible D gene (6 bases). The CDR3 is made up of 12 amino acids. Germline assignment: CDR1 MDHEN and CDR2 SYDVKM. V shed 10 bases and J shed 3 bases, with 12 bases lying between them. CDR3 region: CAIQGLKETQYF. As DNA, the CDR3 is TGTGCCATACAGGGTCTAAAAGAGACCCAGTACTTC. The full variable domain, completed using reference TRBV28 and TRBJ2-5, is DVKVTQSSRYLVKRTGEKVFLECVQDMDHENMFWYRQDPGLGLRLIYFSYDVKMKEKGDIPEGYSVSREKKERFSLILESASTNQTSMYLCAIQGLKETQYFGPGTRLLVL.

The genes are TRBV5-6 and TRBJ1-2, with D unclear. V shed 0 bases and J shed 10 bases, with 13 bases lying between them. The CDR3 contains 13 residues. The V gene's germline CDR1 is SGHDT and CDR2 YYEEEE. The chain's CDR3 is CASSLAKNPNYTF. CDR3 nucleotide sequence: TGTGCCAGCAGCTTGGCCAAGAATCCTAACTACACCTTC.

The rearrangement joins TRBV9 to TRBJ1-1; no firm D call. V gave up 1 base and J gave up 12 bases, with 16 bases separating them. Per germline, CDR1 SGDLS and CDR2 YYNGEE. This CDR3 is built from 13 residues. Here the CDR3 DNA reads TGTGCCAGCAGCGTAAATGGGGAGGGAAGGACTTTCTTT. This translates into CASSVNGEGRTFF.

This chain connects TRBV18 to TRBJ1-1; tentatively, D is TRBD1 (5 bases). CDR3 length: 15 amino acids. V lost 4 bases, J lost 0 bases, and 12 bases lay in between. Germline V CDR1 and CDR2: KGHSH, LQKENI. The CDR3 bases are TGTGCCAGCTCACTGGGAGGGGCCGTGAACACTGAAGCTTTCTTT. Translated, it gives CASSLGGAVNTEAFF. The full variable domain, with the rest looked up from reference TRBV18 and TRBJ1-1, is NAGVMQNPRHLVRRRGQEARLRCSPMKGHSHVYWYRQLPEEGLKFMVYLQKENIIDESGMPKERFSAEFPKEGPSILRIQQVVRGDSAAYFCASSLGGAVNTEAFFGQGTRLTVV.

This chain connects TRBV11-3 to TRBJ2-7, with 8 bases lining up with TRBD2. CDR1 and CDR2 (germline): SGHNT, YENEEA. The V and J ends lost 2 bases and 5 bases, in that order; junction bases with no gene match: 8. The CDR3 has 15 residues. CDR3 coding DNA: TGTGCCAGCAGCTTAAGTGCCAGCGGGAGCCACGAGCAGTACTTC. This sequence encodes CASSLSASGSHEQYF.

The chain has TRBV14 and TRBJ2-1; TRBD2 matches 9 bases. This CDR3 is 14 amino acids long. In germline, CDR1 is SGHDN, CDR2 FVKESK. Trimming took 6 bases from V and 16 from J; bases not matched to a gene: 16. CDR3 DNA sequence: TGTGCCAGCAGACCAGCGGGAGGCCATGCTAGGGGATTCTTC. Protein: CASRPAGGHARGFF.

J is TRBJ2-7 and V is TRBV3-1 (or the pseudogene TRBV3-2), with 9 nucleotides matching TRBD1. The germline gives CDR1 LGHDT, CDR2 YNNKEL (reference sequence). The CDR3 is made up of 16 amino acids. Unmatched junction bases numbered 9, after V lost 4 bases and J lost 2 bases. CDR3 sequence: CASSPPTGTGPYEQYF. In DNA form, the CDR3 reads TGTGCCAGCAGCCCTCCCACCGGGACAGGGCCCTACGAGCAGTACTTC.

This chain connects TRBV10-3 to TRBJ2-6; 11 bases are a match to TRBD1. CDR1 is ENHRY and CDR2 is SYGVKD in the germline V gene. The CDR3 has 20 residues. With 0 bases clipped from V and 0 bases from J, the junction kept 7 bases outside the gene matches. The CDR3 DNA is TGTGCCATCAGTGAGTCGCGGGGACAGGGGGGGCCCTCTGGGGCCAACGTCCTGACTTTC. Translating gives CAISESRGQGGPSGANVLTF.

In its sample, this clone was seen a few times. The J gene is TRBJ1-2, the V gene TRBV3-1 (or the pseudogene TRBV3-2), with unresolved D. Germline V gene sequence: CDR1 LGHDT, CDR2 YNNKEL (reference sequence). The CDR3 sequence is 12 residues long. Trimming shortened V by 1 base and J by 9 bases, and 9 bases separated the two germline ends. DNA of the CDR3: TGTGCCAGCAGCCAAGTAACGCAGAGCTACACCTTC. Translated: CASSQVTQSYTF.

V gene TRBV7-3 combines with J gene TRBJ2-5; no reliable D call. Trimming took off 2 bases at V and 3 bases at J, with 13 bases between the two ends. This CDR3 contains 15 residues. Germline CDR1 reads SGHTA; CDR2 reads FQGTGA. CDR3 loop: CASSLGGYPEETQYF. CDR3 nucleotides: TGTGCCAGCAGCTTAGGCGGTTACCCCGAAGAGACCCAGTACTTC.

This clone was observed a handful of times. The chain combines TRBV4-3 with TRBJ2-1; tentative D call: TRBD2 (7 bases). The CDR3 length is 16 residues. The V end was cut by 3 bases, the J end by 5 bases, with 17 bases between. Looked up from germline, CDR1 is LGHNA and CDR2 is YSLEER. The CDR3 nucleotides read TGCGCCAGCAGCCACTTTAAGGGGGGGCTAGACAATGAGCAGTTCTTC. Protein product: CASSHFKGGLDNEQFF.

V gene TRBV24-1 combines with J gene TRBJ1-1, with TRBD1 matching 9 bases. This CDR3 is built from 14 residues. With 7 bases clipped from V and 5 bases from J, the junction kept 7 bases outside the gene matches. The germline gives CDR1 KGHDR, CDR2 SFDVKD. CDR3 in amino acids: CATRGTGGLTEAFF. The CDR3 DNA sequence: TGTGCCACCAGGGGTACAGGGGGCTTGACTGAAGCTTTCTTT.